One sample yielded the 31 T cell receptor beta chains listed below, sequenced in a study of T cell responses to AZD1222 COVID-19 vaccine. TCRdb's table, derived via immunoSEQ multiplex PCR, lists solely in-frame clones and lacks some. The data contain roughly 100,000 clones, approximately 91% of them seen just once; the ten biggest clones take up around 20%. The starting material was peripheral blood, obtained on day 0 of AZD1222 vaccination. These receptors all come from an adult in good health.

A few counts support this clone. This chain uses TRBV3-1 (or the pseudogene TRBV3-2) with TRBJ2-7, with D possibly TRBD2 on 6 matching bases. This CDR3 is built from 14 residues. Trimming removed 3 bases from V and 3 bases from J, with 12 bases in between. Germline-derived CDR1 and CDR2 are LGHDT and YNNKEL (reference sequence). The CDR3, as DNA: TGTGCCAGCAGCCACGGGACTTCGAACTACGAGCAGTACTTC. This sequence encodes CASSHGTSNYEQYF.

V gene TRBV4-1 combines with J gene TRBJ1-2; no clear D gene. This CDR3 is 15 amino acids long. CDR1 is MGHRA, CDR2 YSYEKL, per germline. With 5 bases removed from V and 1 base from J, the gap between germline ends came to 14 bases. The CDR3 DNA follows: TGCGCCAGCAGCTTAGACCGGGAGTATAACTATGGCTACACCTTC. Translated, it gives CASSLDREYNYGYTF.

V is TRBV7-9 and J is TRBJ2-7; the D gene could be TRBD1 or TRBD2 (5 bases each). Trimming removed 5 bases at V and 7 bases at J, with 18 bases between. The CDR3 has 14 residues. Germline CDR1 reads SEHNR; CDR2 reads FQNEAQ (reference sequence). The CDR3 sequence is CASSPRQGASEQYF. CDR3 coding DNA: TGTGCCAGCAGCCCAAGGCAGGGAGCTAGTGAGCAGTACTTC.

The V call is TRBV12-5, the J call TRBJ1-1; 8 bases line up with TRBD1. The CDR3 loop spans 14 amino acids. Germline assignment: CDR1 LGHNT and CDR2 FRNRAP. V was pared by 2 bases and J by 4 bases, with 3 bases of the junction left unmatched. In nucleotides, the CDR3 is TGTGCTAGTGGTTTGCAGGGGGCAGGCACTGAAGCTTTCTTT. Amino acids: CASGLQGAGTEAFF.

This clone was found once. The rearrangement uses TRBV6-5 and TRBJ1-1, with no clear D. With 11 bases removed from V and 10 bases from J, the gap between germline ends came to 20 bases. CDR1 is MNHEY, CDR2 SVGAGI, per germline. This CDR3 is built from 12 residues. The CDR3 loop reads CACRSVPLAAFF. CDR3 sequence (DNA): TGTGCCTGTAGGTCAGTCCCTTTGGCAGCTTTCTTT.

The chain recombines TRBV19 with TRBJ1-2, with TRBD1 matching 7 bases. The CDR3 contains 15 residues. Germline CDR1 and CDR2: LNHDA and SQIVND (reference sequence). V was clipped by 1 base and J by 7 bases; unmatched bases: 9. CDR3 loop: CASSIGHRQGSGYTF. The CDR3 DNA reads as TGTGCCAGTAGTATAGGCCATCGACAGGGAAGTGGCTACACCTTC. The full variable domain, with the rest looked up from reference TRBV19 and TRBJ1-2, is DGGITQSPKYLFRKEGQNVTLSCEQNLNHDAMYWYRQDPGQGLRLIYYSQIVNDFQKGDIAEGYSVSREKKESFPLTVTSAQKNPTAFYLCASSIGHRQGSGYTFGSGTRLTVV.

This clone was recorded a few times. The chain has TRBV30 and TRBJ1-2; D uncertain. The CDR3 covers 15 residues. V was trimmed by 1 base and J by 4 bases, leaving 16 bases between them. The V gene's germline CDR1 is GTSNPN and CDR2 SVGIG (reference sequence). The CDR3 protein is CAWSGTREAPYGYTF. Here the CDR3 DNA reads TGTGCCTGGAGTGGGACCCGGGAAGCTCCCTATGGCTACACCTTC. The full variable domain, completed using reference TRBV30 and TRBJ1-2, is SQTIHQWPATLVQPVGSPLSLECTVEGTSNPNLYWYRQAAGRGLQLLFYSVGIGQISSEVPQNLSASRPQDRQFILSSKKLLLSDSGFYLCAWSGTREAPYGYTFGSGTRLTVV.

The chain couples TRBV25-1 to TRBJ2-2; perhaps TRBD1 as D (5 bases). Germline V lookup: CDR1 MGHDK, CDR2 SYGVNS. Trimming removed 2 bases at V and 0 bases at J, with 13 bases between. This CDR3 region has 17 residues. The CDR3 spells CASSELKRGSNTGELFF. The CDR3 DNA sequence: TGTGCCAGCAGTGAACTTAAAAGGGGTTCGAACACCGGGGAGCTGTTTTTT. The variable domain in full, completed from reference TRBV25-1 and TRBJ2-2, reads EADIYQTPRYLVIGTGKKITLECSQTMGHDKMYWYQQDPGMELHLIHYSYGVNSTEKGDLSSESTVSRIRTEHFPLTLESARPSHTSQYLCASSELKRGSNTGELFFGEGSRLTVL.

The chain has TRBV15 and TRBJ1-5, with TRBD1 matching over 8 bases. V was pared by 3 bases and J by 6 bases, with 7 bases of the junction left unmatched. This CDR3 contains 15 residues. CDR1 LNHNV and CDR2 YYDKDF come from the germline V gene (reference sequence). In DNA, the CDR3 is TGTGCCACCAGCAGCCTAGACAGGGGCTTTCAGCCCCAGCATTTT. Its protein is CATSSLDRGFQPQHF. The whole variable domain, filled in from reference TRBV15 and TRBJ1-5, reads DAMVIQNPRYQVTQFGKPVTLSCSQTLNHNVMYWYQQKSSQAPKLLFHYYDKDFNNEADTPDNFQSRRPNTSFCFLDIRSPGLGDTAMYLCATSSLDRGFQPQHFGDGTRLSIL.

This chain connects TRBV5-1 to TRBJ1-1, with D unresolved. The CDR3 is made up of 14 amino acids. V lost 0 bases, J lost 0 bases, and 6 bases lay in between. CDR1 and CDR2 from the germline V gene are SGHRS and YFSETQ. The CDR3 loop reads CASSLGTVNTEAFF. The CDR3, as DNA: TGCGCCAGCAGCTTGGGGACCGTGAACACTGAAGCTTTCTTT.

Ten or more counts support this clone. The chain employs TRBV18 and TRBJ2-7, with D tentatively TRBD1 (6 bases). CDR1 and CDR2 (germline): KGHSH, LQKENI. V gave up 5 bases and J gave up 0 bases, with 14 bases separating them. This CDR3 region has 15 residues. CDR3 sequence: CASSSRDTSSYEQYF. For the CDR3, the DNA is TGTGCCAGCTCATCAAGGGACACGAGCTCCTACGAGCAGTACTTC.

The chain couples TRBV5-1 to TRBJ2-2; perhaps TRBD1 as D (5 bases). The CDR3 spans 16 residues. The ends were cut back, 1 base at V and 7 bases at J, with 17 bases in the middle. Germline CDR1 is SGHRS and CDR2 is YFSETQ. The CDR3 is CASSLNFRVGVGELFF. CDR3 nucleotide sequence: TGCGCCAGCAGCTTGAACTTCAGGGTAGGGGTCGGGGAGCTGTTTTTT.

The J gene is TRBJ1-2, the V gene TRBV4-2; the D is unclear. This CDR3 has 16 amino acids. Germline V gene data show CDR1 as LGHNA and CDR2 as YNFKEQ. Trimming shortened V by 4 bases and J by 4 bases, and 19 bases separated the two germline ends. The CDR3 DNA reads as TGTGCCAGCAGCCTAATAAGGTTGTGGCCGCGCTATGGCTACACCTTC. Its protein is CASSLIRLWPRYGYTF.

The chain carries TRBV19 and TRBJ1-1, with D possibly matching TRBD1 (5 bases). The V end lost 3 bases, the J end lost 1 base, and 12 bases lay between the germline ends. The CDR3 has 15 residues. Germline V gene sequence: CDR1 LNHDA, CDR2 SQIVND (reference sequence). This CDR3 is CASSIGGYGNTEAFF. The CDR3 DNA reads as TGTGCCAGTAGTATTGGGGGATACGGGAACACTGAAGCTTTCTTT.

The chain combines TRBV25-1 with TRBJ1-1; no reliable D call. Germline loops: CDR1 MGHDK, CDR2 SYGVNS. The CDR3 length is 17 residues. Trimming stripped 8 bases from V and 3 bases from J, with 25 bases between. CDR3 in amino acids: CASPPECGPRRDTEAFF. DNA for the CDR3: TGTGCCAGCCCCCCGGAGTGTGGCCCTCGGAGGGACACTGAAGCTTTCTTT.

The rearrangement links TRBV6-5 to TRBJ2-7, with 11 bases lining up with TRBD1. Trimming took 0 bases from V and 3 from J; bases not matched to a gene: 4. Germline CDR1 is MNHEY and CDR2 is SVGAGI. This CDR3 is 16 amino acids long. The CDR3 sequence: CASSYSTGTGGYEQYF. CDR3 in DNA: TGTGCCAGCAGTTACTCCACCGGGACAGGGGGCTACGAGCAGTACTTC.

CDR3 sequence: CASSHEGAGTGGYNEQFF. CDR3 DNA sequence: TGTGCCAGCAGCCACGAAGGCGCCGGGACAGGGGGATACAATGAGCAGTTCTTC. The J gene is TRBJ2-1, the V gene TRBV3-1 (or the pseudogene TRBV3-2), with 11 nucleotides matching TRBD1. Germline V gene data show CDR1 as LGHDT and CDR2 as YNNKEL (reference sequence). After removal of 3 bases from V and 4 bases from J, the junction contained 11 bases not matched to a gene. This CDR3 spans 18 amino acids.

The rearrangement joins TRBV24-1 to TRBJ2-7, with D possibly being TRBD2 (6 bases). From germline, CDR1 is KGHDR and CDR2 SFDVKD. Trimming took off 2 bases at V and 3 bases at J, with 19 bases between the two ends. This CDR3 region has 17 residues. The CDR3 bases are TGTGCCACCAGTGATTCTCTGGAGGGGCCCACCCTCTACGAGCAGTACTTC. It is translated as CATSDSLEGPTLYEQYF.

This sequence joins TRBV6-4 and TRBJ2-3, with 7 nucleotides matching TRBD1. CDR3 length equals 14 residues. Germline CDR1 and CDR2: MRHNA and SNTAGT. Unmatched junction bases numbered 2, after V lost 5 bases and J lost 0 bases. CDR3 nucleotide sequence: TGTGCCAGCAGTTTGACAGGGAGCACAGATACGCAGTATTTT. It yields the protein CASSLTGSTDTQYF.

The chain recombines TRBV29-1 with TRBJ2-3; no clear D. Germline CDR1 is SQVTM and CDR2 is ANQGSEA. The CDR3 runs to 14 residues. V lost 4 bases and J lost 1, with 12 bases in between. CDR3 in amino acids: CSVALQSGTDTQYF. The CDR3, as DNA: TGCAGCGTTGCTCTCCAATCCGGCACAGATACGCAGTATTTT.

The CDR3 here is CASSVVDTGPTEAFF. Here the CDR3 DNA reads TGTGCCAGCAGCGTAGTTGACACAGGCCCCACTGAAGCTTTCTTT. V and J are TRBV9 and TRBJ1-1, with a possible D match to TRBD1 (5 bases). Trimming cost V 0 bases and J 4 bases, with 13 bases left between them. In germline, CDR1 is SGDLS, CDR2 YYNGEE. The CDR3 length is 15 residues.

This clone showed up just a few times. The V call is TRBV5-5, the J call TRBJ1-2; no clear D gene. Trimming shortened V by 0 bases and J by 4 bases, and 4 bases separated the two germline ends. Germline values: CDR1 SGHKS, CDR2 YYEKEE (reference sequence). The CDR3 is 12 amino acids. CDR3 DNA: TGTGCCAGCAGCTTGGACACCTATGGCTACACCTTC. As protein: CASSLDTYGYTF.

The chain carries TRBV27 and TRBJ1-4; D ambiguous. Germline CDR1 is MNHEY and CDR2 is SMNVEV (reference sequence). CDR3 size: 11 residues. Trimming took 6 bases from V and 3 from J, leaving 2 bases between them. CDR3 nucleotide sequence: TGTGCCAGCAGGGCTAATGAAAAACTGTTTTTT. Amino acids: CASRANEKLFF.

The genes are TRBV3-1 (or the pseudogene TRBV3-2) and TRBJ2-7; D is unclear. Germline CDR1 and CDR2: LGHDT and YNNKEL (reference sequence). CDR3 length: 12 residues. Trimming stripped 1 base from V and 7 bases from J, with 8 bases between. As DNA, the CDR3 is TGTGCCAGCAGCCAAGTTTCGCAAGAGCAGTACTTC. This gives the protein CASSQVSQEQYF.

The chain joins TRBV27 to TRBJ1-5; TRBD1 agrees at 11 bases. Trimming took 5 bases from V and 6 from J; bases not matched to a gene: 9. This CDR3 spans 16 amino acids. Looked up from germline, CDR1 is MNHEY and CDR2 is SMNVEV (reference sequence). DNA of the CDR3: TGTGCCAGCAGTCCCCTGGGGACAGGGGGTTTTCAGCCCCAGCATTTT. Its translation: CASSPLGTGGFQPQHF.

The V gene is TRBV9, the J gene TRBJ1-2, with D hard to call. Per germline, CDR1 SGDLS and CDR2 YYNGEE. This CDR3 comprises 14 residues. V was pared by 0 bases and J by 4 bases, with 10 bases between. The CDR3 sequence: CASSVVSAPYGYTF. As DNA, the CDR3 is TGTGCCAGCAGCGTAGTGTCAGCACCCTATGGCTACACCTTC.

The table lists this clone with a count of one. The chain uses TRBV5-1 and TRBJ1-1; the D gene is possibly TRBD1 (6 bases). V shed 4 bases and J shed 2 bases, with 18 bases lying between them. The germline CDR1 and CDR2 sequences are SGHRS and YFSETQ. The CDR3 is made up of 16 amino acids. The CDR3 protein is CASSPGGGAGNTEAFF. The CDR3 DNA reads TGCGCCAGCAGCCCGGGGGGGGGCGCGGGAAACACTGAAGCTTTCTTT.

To note about this clone: Distinct nucleotide sequences in the sample also encode this CDR3. The chain uses TRBV10-1 and TRBJ1-1; D remains ambiguous. CDR1 is WNHNN and CDR2 is SYGVQD in the germline V gene (reference sequence). V was clipped by 4 bases and J by 2 bases, with 8 bases between them. The CDR3 is 13 amino acids. The CDR3 sequence: CASSAGINTEAFF. The CDR3 DNA is TGCGCCAGCAGTGCTGGTATTAACACTGAAGCTTTCTTT.

The J gene is TRBJ2-5, the V gene TRBV3-1 (or the pseudogene TRBV3-2); 7 bases are a match to TRBD2. The trim removed 3 bases at V and 5 bases at J, leaving 3 bases unmatched. Per germline, CDR1 LGHDT and CDR2 YNNKEL (reference sequence). This CDR3 is 13 amino acids long. The CDR3, as DNA: TGTGCCAGCAGCCAGGTGGGGGGGGAGACCCAGTACTTC. Its translation: CASSQVGGETQYF.

The chain links TRBV30 to TRBJ1-1; D uncertain. CDR3 length equals 14 residues. Germline V lookup: CDR1 GTSNPN, CDR2 SVGIG (reference sequence). Trimming shortened V by 0 bases and J by 4 bases, and 12 bases separated the two germline ends. The CDR3 nucleotides are TGTGCCTGGAGTGTTGGTCTGTTCGGCACTGAAGCTTTCTTT. Translated, it gives CAWSVGLFGTEAFF.

The chain employs TRBV6-5 and TRBJ1-4; the D is unclear. Trimming took 7 bases from V and 8 from J, leaving 14 bases between them. Germline-derived CDR1 and CDR2 are MNHEY and SVGAGI. There are 13 residues in the CDR3. This CDR3 reads CASTISTGEKLFF. CDR3 nucleotides: TGTGCCAGCACCATCTCCACCGGGGAAAAACTGTTTTTT.